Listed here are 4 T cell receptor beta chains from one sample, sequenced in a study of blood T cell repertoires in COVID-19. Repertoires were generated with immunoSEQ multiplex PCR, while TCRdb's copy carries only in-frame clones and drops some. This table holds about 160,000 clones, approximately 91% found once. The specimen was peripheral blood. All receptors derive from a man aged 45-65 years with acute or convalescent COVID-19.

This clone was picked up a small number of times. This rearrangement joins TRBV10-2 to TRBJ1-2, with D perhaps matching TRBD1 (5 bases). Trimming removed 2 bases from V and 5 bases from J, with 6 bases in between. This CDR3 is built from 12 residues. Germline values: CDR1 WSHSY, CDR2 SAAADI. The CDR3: CASSEQGYGYTF. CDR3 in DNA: TGCGCCAGCAGTGAGCAGGGATATGGCTACACCTTC.

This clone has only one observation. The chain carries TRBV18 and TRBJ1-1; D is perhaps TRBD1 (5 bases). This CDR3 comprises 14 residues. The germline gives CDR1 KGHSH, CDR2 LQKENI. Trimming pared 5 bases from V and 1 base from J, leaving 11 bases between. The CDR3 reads CASSSGLANTEAFF. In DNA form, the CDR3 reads TGTGCCAGCTCATCGGGACTTGCGAACACTGAAGCTTTCTTT.

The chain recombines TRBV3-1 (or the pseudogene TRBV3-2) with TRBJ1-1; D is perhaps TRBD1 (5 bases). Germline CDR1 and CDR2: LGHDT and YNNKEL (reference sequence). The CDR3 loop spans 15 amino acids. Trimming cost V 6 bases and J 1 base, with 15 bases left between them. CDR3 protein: CASRPLMTENTEAFF. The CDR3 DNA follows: TGTGCCAGCAGACCCCTAATGACAGAGAACACTGAAGCTTTCTTT.

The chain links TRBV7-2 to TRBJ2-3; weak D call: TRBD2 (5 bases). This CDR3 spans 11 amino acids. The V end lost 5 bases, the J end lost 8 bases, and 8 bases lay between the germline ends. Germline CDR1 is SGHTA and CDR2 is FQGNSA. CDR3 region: CASSARGTQYF. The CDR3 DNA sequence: TGTGCCAGCAGCGCACGGGGTACGCAGTATTTT.